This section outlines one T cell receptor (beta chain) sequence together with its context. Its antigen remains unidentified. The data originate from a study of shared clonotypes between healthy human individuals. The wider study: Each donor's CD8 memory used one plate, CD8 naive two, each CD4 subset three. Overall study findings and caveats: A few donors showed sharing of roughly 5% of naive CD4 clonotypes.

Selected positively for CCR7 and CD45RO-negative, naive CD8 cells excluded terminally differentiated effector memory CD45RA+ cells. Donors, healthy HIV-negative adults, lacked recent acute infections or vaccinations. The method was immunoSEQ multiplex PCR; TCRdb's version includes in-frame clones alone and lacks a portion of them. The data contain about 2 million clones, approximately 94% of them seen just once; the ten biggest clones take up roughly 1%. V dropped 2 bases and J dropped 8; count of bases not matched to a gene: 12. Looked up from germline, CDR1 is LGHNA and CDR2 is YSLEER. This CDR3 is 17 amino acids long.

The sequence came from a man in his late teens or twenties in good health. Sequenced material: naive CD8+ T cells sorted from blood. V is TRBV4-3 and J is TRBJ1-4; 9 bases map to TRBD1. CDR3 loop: CASSQRPGQGRGEKLFF. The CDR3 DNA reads TGCGCCAGCAGCCAACGCCCGGGACAGGGCCGCGGGGAAAAACTGTTTTTT.